A selection of T cell receptor beta chains follows, all from one sample in a study of T cells in Graves' hyperthyroidism and ophthalmopathy. MiXCR was run by TCRdb on the multiplex PCR reads, yielding one entry per CDR3 protein. The sample includes more than 300,000 distinct CDR3 sequences, about 14% of them seen just once. The sample comprised blood. Receptors were obtained from a woman aged 25 to 39 with Graves' ophthalmopathy. CDR3s include the opening cysteine and the closing phenylalanine or tryptophan. Each record gives: CDR3 length, D gene, V gene, clone size, J gene, CDR3 DNA, CDR3 protein. D genes are given only for firm matches. The size entry is marked missing in some rows and otherwise reads once, few, many or a size class.

CDR3 length: 14
D gene: .
V gene: TRBV5-8
clone size: .
J gene: TRBJ1-1
CDR3 DNA: TGTGCCAGCAGCTTGGGGCTGCTTTTAGGTGAAGCTTTCTTT
CDR3 protein: CASSLGLLLGEAFF

CDR3 length: 13
D gene: .
V gene: TRBV6-5
clone size: many
J gene: TRBJ1-1
CDR3 DNA: TGTGCCAGCAGTTACGGAGGACTCACTGAAGCTTTCTTT
CDR3 protein: CASSYGGLTEAFF

CDR3 length: 14
D gene: TRBD1
V gene: TRBV18
clone size: many
J gene: TRBJ2-5
CDR3 DNA: TGTGCCAGCTCAGACAGGGGGAATCAAGAGACCCAGTACTTC
CDR3 protein: CASSDRGNQETQYF

CDR3 length: 12
D gene: .
V gene: TRBV13
clone size: many
J gene: TRBJ1-2
CDR3 DNA: TGTGCCAGCCAGCTACGGGACTATGGCTACACCTTC
CDR3 protein: CASQLRDYGYTF

CDR3 length: 14
D gene: .
V gene: TRBV3-1
clone size: many
J gene: TRBJ1-1
CDR3 DNA: TGTGCCAGCAGCCGGCTAGTCGAGAACACTGAAGCTTTCTTT
CDR3 protein: CASSRLVENTEAFF

CDR3 length: 12
D gene: .
V gene: TRBV10-1
clone size: few
J gene: TRBJ2-3
CDR3 DNA: TGCGCCAGCAGTGAGCCCTCAGGGACGCAGTATTTT
CDR3 protein: CASSEPSGTQYF

CDR3 length: 15
D gene: .
V gene: TRBV7-9
clone size: many
J gene: TRBJ2-7
CDR3 DNA: TGTGCCAGCAGCTTAGGGCCCGGGGCCGGCTACGAGCAGTACTTC
CDR3 protein: CASSLGPGAGYEQYF

CDR3 length: 15
D gene: .
V gene: TRBV6-5
clone size: .
J gene: TRBJ1-1
CDR3 DNA: TGTGCCAGCAGTTACGCTCTGGGGATGAACACTGAAGCTTTCTTT
CDR3 protein: CASSYALGMNTEAFF

CDR3 length: 16
D gene: .
V gene: TRBV3-1
clone size: many
J gene: TRBJ2-7
CDR3 DNA: TGTGCCAGCAGCCTAGGTTCGATCGGGGCGGGTACTGAGCAGTACTTC
CDR3 protein: CASSLGSIGAGTEQYF

CDR3 length: 13
D gene: .
V gene: TRBV7-9
clone size: many
J gene: TRBJ1-1
CDR3 DNA: TGTGCCAGCAGCTCAGCAGAGTCCACTGAAGCTTTCTTT
CDR3 protein: CASSSAESTEAFF

CDR3 length: 14
D gene: .
V gene: TRBV10-3
clone size: many
J gene: TRBJ1-1
CDR3 DNA: TGTGCCTCCACCTACCGTACAGGATTCACTGAAGCTTTCTTT
CDR3 protein: CASTYRTGFTEAFF

CDR3 length: 17
D gene: .
V gene: TRBV4-1
clone size: many
J gene: TRBJ2-5
CDR3 DNA: TGCGCCAGCAGCCAAGAAGGTCGGGGCACCTTCCAAGAGACCCAGTACTTC
CDR3 protein: CASSQEGRGTFQETQYF

CDR3 length: 18
D gene: TRBD1
V gene: TRBV18
clone size: many
J gene: TRBJ2-1
CDR3 DNA: TGTGCCAGCTCACCATCCCCCCAGGGGGCCCCCTCCTACAATGAGCAGTTCTTC
CDR3 protein: CASSPSPQGAPSYNEQFF

CDR3 length: 20
D gene: .
V gene: TRBV7-9
clone size: .
J gene: TRBJ2-2
CDR3 DNA: TGTGCCAGCAGCTTATACTTTGGTGGAATGGGGGATACGAACACCGGGGAGCTGTTTTTT
CDR3 protein: CASSLYFGGMGDTNTGELFF

CDR3 length: 14
D gene: TRBD1
V gene: TRBV2
clone size: many
J gene: TRBJ2-1
CDR3 DNA: TGTGCCAGCCTAGGGGGCCGCCTCTACAATGAGCAGTTCTTC
CDR3 protein: CASLGGRLYNEQFF

CDR3 length: 15
D gene: .
V gene: TRBV27
clone size: .
J gene: TRBJ2-1
CDR3 DNA: TGTGCCAGCAGTTTGTGGGGGGAGCCCTACAATGAGCAGTTCTTC
CDR3 protein: CASSLWGEPYNEQFF

CDR3 length: 17
D gene: .
V gene: TRBV3-1
clone size: many
J gene: TRBJ1-2
CDR3 DNA: TGTGCCAGCAGCAAAGGACGGCTTTTGGTCGGTAACTATGGCTACACCTTC
CDR3 protein: CASSKGRLLVGNYGYTF

CDR3 length: 17
D gene: TRBD2
V gene: TRBV5-1
clone size: many
J gene: TRBJ2-2
CDR3 DNA: TGCGCCAGCAGCTCACTAGCGGGGAACGCGAACACCGGGGAGCTGTTTTTT
CDR3 protein: CASSSLAGNANTGELFF

CDR3 length: 14
D gene: .
V gene: TRBV7-9
clone size: few
J gene: TRBJ1-6
CDR3 DNA: TGTGCCAGCAGCGAGGTATGGGATAATTCACCCCTCCACTTT
CDR3 protein: CASSEVWDNSPLHF

CDR3 length: 15
D gene: .
V gene: TRBV6-1
clone size: many
J gene: TRBJ2-5
CDR3 DNA: TGTGCCAGCAGTGAAGGTCAGGGTCTCCAAGAGACCCAGTACTTC
CDR3 protein: CASSEGQGLQETQYF

CDR3 length: 12
D gene: .
V gene: TRBV29-1
clone size: many
J gene: TRBJ2-5
CDR3 DNA: TGCAGCATCTGGACTATCCAAGAGACCCAGTACTTC
CDR3 protein: CSIWTIQETQYF

CDR3 length: 13
D gene: .
V gene: TRBV2
clone size: many
J gene: TRBJ1-2
CDR3 DNA: TGTGCCAGCAGTGGTGAGACATTCTATGGCTACACCTTC
CDR3 protein: CASSGETFYGYTF

CDR3 length: 15
D gene: .
V gene: TRBV11-2
clone size: many
J gene: TRBJ2-2
CDR3 DNA: TGTGCCAGCAGCTCGGGACCGATGAACACCGGGGAGCTGTTTTTT
CDR3 protein: CASSSGPMNTGELFF

CDR3 length: 12
D gene: .
V gene: TRBV14
clone size: many
J gene: TRBJ2-1
CDR3 DNA: TGTGCCAGCAGCCAGGATACAATGGAGCAGTTCTTC
CDR3 protein: CASSQDTMEQFF

CDR3 length: 13
D gene: .
V gene: TRBV7-8
clone size: many
J gene: TRBJ2-3
CDR3 DNA: TGTGCCAGCAGCTTAGGAGTCACAGATACGCAGTATTTT
CDR3 protein: CASSLGVTDTQYF

CDR3 length: 13
D gene: .
V gene: TRBV7-9
clone size: .
J gene: TRBJ1-1
CDR3 DNA: TGTGCCAGCAGCCTAGACGGAACCGGTGAAGCTTTCTTT
CDR3 protein: CASSLDGTGEAFF

CDR3 length: 13
D gene: .
V gene: TRBV19
clone size: .
J gene: TRBJ2-7
CDR3 DNA: TGTGCCAGTAGTATAGGGACAGCCTACGAGCAGTACTTC
CDR3 protein: CASSIGTAYEQYF

CDR3 length: 15
D gene: .
V gene: TRBV6-5
clone size: few
J gene: TRBJ1-2
CDR3 DNA: TGTGCCAGCAGTTACACCCACAGGGAAGGGGGAGGCTACACCTTC
CDR3 protein: CASSYTHREGGGYTF

CDR3 length: 16
D gene: TRBD1
V gene: TRBV6-2/TRBV6-3
clone size: many
J gene: TRBJ1-1
CDR3 DNA: TGTGCCAGCAGTTACTCGCACAGGGGGATGAACACTGAAGCTTTCTTT
CDR3 protein: CASSYSHRGMNTEAFF

CDR3 length: 15
D gene: .
V gene: TRBV2
clone size: few
J gene: TRBJ2-1
CDR3 DNA: TGTGCCAGCAGTAGGGGACTCCTTTCCTACAATGAGCAGTTCTTC
CDR3 protein: CASSRGLLSYNEQFF

CDR3 length: 16
D gene: .
V gene: TRBV5-6
clone size: many
J gene: TRBJ1-1
CDR3 DNA: TGTGCCAGCAGCCGGGCACGGCAGGGCCTAAACACTGAAGCTTTCTTT
CDR3 protein: CASSRARQGLNTEAFF

CDR3 length: 16
D gene: .
V gene: TRBV5-4
clone size: few
J gene: TRBJ2-2
CDR3 DNA: TGTGCCAGCAGCAGCTGGGGGGGGCAGGTAACCGGGGAGCTGTTTTTT
CDR3 protein: CASSSWGGQVTGELFF

CDR3 length: 15
D gene: .
V gene: TRBV5-1
clone size: many
J gene: TRBJ1-1
CDR3 DNA: TGCGCCAGCAGCCCCGGGCCGGGGGTGAACACTGAAGCTTTCTTT
CDR3 protein: CASSPGPGVNTEAFF

CDR3 length: 15
D gene: .
V gene: TRBV7-3
clone size: many
J gene: TRBJ2-1
CDR3 DNA: TGTGCCAGCAGCCCGTCTGGGGGAACCTACAATGAGCAGTTCTTC
CDR3 protein: CASSPSGGTYNEQFF

CDR3 length: 15
D gene: .
V gene: TRBV5-1
clone size: many
J gene: TRBJ2-1
CDR3 DNA: TGCGCCAGCAGCTTCGGAGGGACGACCTACAATGAGCAGTTCTTC
CDR3 protein: CASSFGGTTYNEQFF

CDR3 length: 17
D gene: .
V gene: TRBV7-8
clone size: many
J gene: TRBJ1-5
CDR3 DNA: TGTGCCAGCAGCTTATTTGGAGGGGACTATAGCAATCAGCCCCAGCATTTT
CDR3 protein: CASSLFGGDYSNQPQHF

CDR3 length: 15
D gene: .
V gene: TRBV11-2
clone size: many
J gene: TRBJ2-3
CDR3 DNA: TGTGCCAGCAGCTCGGAACGGACCGGGGGCTCGACGCAGTATTTT
CDR3 protein: CASSSERTGGSTQYF

CDR3 length: 14
D gene: .
V gene: TRBV7-9
clone size: many
J gene: TRBJ2-3
CDR3 DNA: TGTGCCAGCAGCTTAACGGCTAACGCAGATACGCAGTATTTT
CDR3 protein: CASSLTANADTQYF

CDR3 length: 17
D gene: .
V gene: TRBV7-2
clone size: few
J gene: TRBJ1-6
CDR3 DNA: TGTGCCAGCAGCTCGGATTCGGTGGGGCCTTCGGATTCACCCCTCCACTTT
CDR3 protein: CASSSDSVGPSDSPLHF

CDR3 length: 12
D gene: .
V gene: TRBV15
clone size: many
J gene: TRBJ1-3
CDR3 DNA: TGTGCCACCAGTTCAGTTGGAAACACCATATATTTT
CDR3 protein: CATSSVGNTIYF

CDR3 length: 14
D gene: TRBD1
V gene: TRBV12-3/TRBV12-4
clone size: many
J gene: TRBJ1-2
CDR3 DNA: TGTGCCAGCAGGGGGGACAGGAACCTCTATGGCTACACCTTC
CDR3 protein: CASRGDRNLYGYTF

CDR3 length: 13
D gene: .
V gene: TRBV30
clone size: many
J gene: TRBJ1-3
CDR3 DNA: TGTGCCTGGAAAACAGGCTCTGGAAACACCATATATTTT
CDR3 protein: CAWKTGSGNTIYF

CDR3 length: 15
D gene: TRBD2
V gene: TRBV28
clone size: .
J gene: TRBJ2-5
CDR3 DNA: TGTGCCAGCAGTGCTCTGACTAGCGGCCAAGAGACCCAGTACTTC
CDR3 protein: CASSALTSGQETQYF

CDR3 length: 11
D gene: .
V gene: TRBV7-9
clone size: .
J gene: TRBJ2-5
CDR3 DNA: TGTGCCAGCAGCTTCGAGGGGAACCAGTACTTC
CDR3 protein: CASSFEGNQYF

CDR3 length: 17
D gene: TRBD1
V gene: TRBV4-2
clone size: many
J gene: TRBJ2-5
CDR3 DNA: TGTGCCAGCAGCCAAGATGGGACAGGACAGGGCCAAGAGACCCAGTACTTC
CDR3 protein: CASSQDGTGQGQETQYF

CDR3 length: 13
D gene: .
V gene: TRBV6-1
clone size: few
J gene: TRBJ2-3
CDR3 DNA: TGTGCCAGCACATTAACCAGCACAGATACGCAGTATTTT
CDR3 protein: CASTLTSTDTQYF

CDR3 length: 14
D gene: .
V gene: TRBV28
clone size: many
J gene: TRBJ1-1
CDR3 DNA: TGTGCCAGCAGTTCGGGAGAAATGAACACTGAAGCTTTCTTT
CDR3 protein: CASSSGEMNTEAFF

CDR3 length: 15
D gene: TRBD1
V gene: TRBV12-3/TRBV12-4
clone size: few
J gene: TRBJ2-2
CDR3 DNA: TGTGCCAGCAGTTTCGAGACAGGGTTCACCGGGGAGCTGTTTTTT
CDR3 protein: CASSFETGFTGELFF

CDR3 length: 14
D gene: .
V gene: TRBV25-1
clone size: many
J gene: TRBJ1-5
CDR3 DNA: TGTGCCAGCAGTGAAGTGGGTAGCAATCAGCCCCAGCATTTT
CDR3 protein: CASSEVGSNQPQHF

CDR3 length: 14
D gene: .
V gene: TRBV24-1
clone size: .
J gene: TRBJ2-3
CDR3 DNA: TGTGCCACCAGTGATTGGGGGGTTACGGATACGCAGTATTTT
CDR3 protein: CATSDWGVTDTQYF

CDR3 length: 15
D gene: .
V gene: TRBV5-6
clone size: many
J gene: TRBJ1-3
CDR3 DNA: TGTGCCAGCAGCTTGGACTACAGCTCTGGAAACACCATATATTTT
CDR3 protein: CASSLDYSSGNTIYF